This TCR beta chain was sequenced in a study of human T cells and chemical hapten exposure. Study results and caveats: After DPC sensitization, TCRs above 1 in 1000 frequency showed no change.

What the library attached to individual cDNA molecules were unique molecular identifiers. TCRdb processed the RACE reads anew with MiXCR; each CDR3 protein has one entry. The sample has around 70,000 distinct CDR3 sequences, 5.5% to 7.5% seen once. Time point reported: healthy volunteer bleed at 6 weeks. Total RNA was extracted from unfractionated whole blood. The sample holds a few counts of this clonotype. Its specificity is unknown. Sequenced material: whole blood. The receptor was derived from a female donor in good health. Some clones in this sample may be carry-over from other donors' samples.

CDR3 nucleotides: TGCGCCAGCAGCTCAGGGCGTAGCACAGATACGCAGTATTTT. Amino acids: CASSSGRSTDTQYF. The chain couples TRBV5-1 to TRBJ2-3, with D possibly being TRBD1 (5 bases). V was clipped by 3 bases and J by 0 bases, with 8 bases between them. The germline gives CDR1 SGHRS, CDR2 YFSETQ. The CDR3 runs 14 residues.